This T cell receptor (beta chain) emerged from a study of cytomegalovirus exposure and HLA in healthy donors. Findings and limits, study-wide: In a later analysis, V- and J-gene trimming of beta chains associated with a DCLRE1C missense variant, replicated independently. Reportedly, fewer N-insertions than the approximately 690-donor mean appeared in an Asian-associated ancestry cluster in a later analysis. An analysis was carried out at a later point. It showed that HLA-associated TCR beta chains were more clonally expanded than equally common non-associated chains.

Researchers ran the PCR with 60 Vbeta and 13 Jbeta primers. Method: immunoSEQ multiplex PCR; TCRdb's copy keeps in-frame clones and lacks some. The repertoire holds some 190,000 clones, with 75% to 85% as singletons. As regards this clone: Its antigen is unknown.

This CDR3 region has 14 residues. With 6 bases removed from V and 4 bases from J, the gap between germline ends came to 11 bases. Germline CDR1 reads SGHRS; CDR2 reads YFSETQ. This receptor was obtained from a young woman in good health and CMV-seropositive. V is TRBV5-1 and J is TRBJ2-6; maybe TRBD1 (6 bases). The sample was PBMCs. DNA for the CDR3: TGCGCCAGCAAGCGACAGGCCGGGGCCAACGTCCTGACTTTC. This translates into CASKRQAGANVLTF.